This T cell receptor beta chain was captured by sequencing in a study of graft-versus-host responses after intestinal transplantation. Whole-study context: Multivisceral, liver-intestinal, or isolated intestinal transplants were given to recipients. All of the recipients had induction that used anti-thymocyte globulin, then tacrolimus and steroids for around three years. Study findings and constraints: Recipient marrow contained GvH clones, some of which appeared first in ileum or blood.

A note on this clone: What it binds is not known.

TCRdb keeps only in-frame clones here, not all; method: immunoSEQ multiplex PCR. This sample carries tens of thousands of clones, 75% to 95% of them seen once, and the ten largest clones take 7.6%. The CDR3 contains 18 residues. V lost 4 bases and J lost 9; bases outside the gene matches: 15. Germline V lookup: CDR1 SEHNR, CDR2 FQNEAQ (reference sequence). V usage is TRBV7-9 and J usage is TRBJ2-1; 13 bases map to TRBD2. The sequencing here drew on unstimulated CD8+ T cells sorted from spleen or lymph node cells, taken before transplant. The source of this sequence is a human donor who was the organ donor for an intestinal transplant. In nucleotides, the CDR3 is TGTGCCAGCAGCTCGAACCCCACTAGCGGGGGGGGAGGTAGTGAGCAGTTCTTC. Protein product: CASSSNPTSGGGGSEQFF.